Below are 17 T cell receptor beta chains sequenced from a single sample in a study of blood T cell repertoires in COVID-19. The assay was immunoSEQ multiplex PCR, and TCRdb's table has in-frame clones only and misses some. Counted here are about 45,000 clones, 82% occurring once; the ten biggest clones make up around 15%. The sequenced sample was peripheral blood. The receptors come from a human donor in a cohort sampled during active COVID-19.

V gene TRBV19 combines with J gene TRBJ2-1, with TRBD2 identical over 7 bases. V lost 3 bases to trimming and J lost 7 bases; unmatched junction nucleotides: 9. CDR1 and CDR2 (germline): LNHDA, SQIVND (reference sequence). This CDR3 contains 15 residues. Here the CDR3 DNA reads TGTGCCAGTAGTATTGTGGCGGGAGCTGAGAATGAGCAGTTCTTC. This gives the protein CASSIVAGAENEQFF.

The V gene is TRBV4-1, the J gene TRBJ2-7; the D gene is possibly TRBD2 (6 bases). With 1 base removed from V and 5 bases from J, the gap between germline ends came to 12 bases. The CDR3 contains 14 residues. Per the germline V gene, CDR1 is MGHRA and CDR2 is YSYEKL. The CDR3 DNA reads as TGCGCCAGCAGCCAAGGTCGGACTATCCACGAGCAGTACTTC. Its protein is CASSQGRTIHEQYF.

On this clone itself: Other DNA variants within this sample encode the same CDR3. The V call is TRBV6-5, the J call TRBJ1-4; 9 positions match TRBD1. The CDR3 spans 13 residues. CDR1 is MNHEY and CDR2 is SVGAGI in the germline V gene. V lost 5 bases and J lost 8; bases outside the gene matches: 3. Written as DNA, the CDR3 is TGTGCCAGCAGTCGGGACAGGGACGAAAAACTGTTTTTT. Its translation: CASSRDRDEKLFF.

The sample holds one count of this clone. The rearrangement joins TRBV24-1 to TRBJ2-6; 10 nucleotides match TRBD2. Germline loops: CDR1 KGHDR, CDR2 SFDVKD. J was trimmed by 0 bases and V by 3 bases; bases with no gene match: 7. This CDR3 spans 19 amino acids. The CDR3 is CATSDRTSGILSGANVLTF. CDR3 DNA sequence: TGTGCCACCAGTGATAGGACTAGCGGTATCCTCTCTGGGGCCAACGTCCTGACTTTC.

Here the CDR3 reads CASSLEGQESYGYTF. CDR3 nucleotides: TGTGCCAGCAGCTTAGAAGGACAAGAGAGCTATGGCTACACCTTC. This chain joins TRBV11-2 and TRBJ1-2, with a possible D match to TRBD1 (5 bases). The CDR3 consists of 15 residues. The V gene lost 0 bases and the J gene lost 4 bases, with 12 bases spanning the gap. In germline, CDR1 is SGHAT, CDR2 FQNNGV. The variable domain in full, with the rest retrieved from reference TRBV11-2 and TRBJ1-2, is EAGVAQSPRYKIIEKRQSVAFWCNPISGHATLYWYQQILGQGPKLLIQFQNNGVVDDSQLPKDRFSAERLKGVDSTLKIQPAKLEDSAVYLCASSLEGQESYGYTFGSGTRLTVV.

The J gene is TRBJ2-1, the V gene TRBV19, with 8 bases fitting TRBD1. This CDR3 is built from 15 residues. Losses at the gene ends were 6 bases for V and 4 bases for J; bases not matched to a gene: 8. Germline V gene data show CDR1 as LNHDA and CDR2 as SQIVND (reference sequence). CDR3 loop: CASSNRTGWYNEQFF. CDR3 sequence (DNA): TGTGCCAGTAGCAATAGGACAGGGTGGTACAATGAGCAGTTCTTC.

J is TRBJ2-3 and V is TRBV5-1; D possibly corresponds to TRBD2 (5 bases). V was shortened by 0 bases and J by 4 bases, with 9 bases between the two germline ends. Germline CDR1 is SGHRS and CDR2 is YFSETQ. The CDR3 covers 14 residues. The CDR3 sequence is CASSLVLGPDTQYF. DNA of the CDR3: TGCGCCAGCAGCTTGGTACTAGGGCCAGATACGCAGTATTTT.

The rearrangement joins TRBV3-1 (or the pseudogene TRBV3-2) to TRBJ2-2; TRBD2 matches 8 bases. The CDR3 runs to 15 residues. V shed 7 bases, J shed 0 bases, and the junction held 4 bases outside the gene matches. Germline CDR1 and CDR2: LGHDT and YNNKEL (reference sequence). CDR3 in amino acids: CASNLGLANTGELFF. For the CDR3, the DNA is TGTGCCAGCAACCTGGGACTAGCGAACACCGGGGAGCTGTTTTTT.

The chain joins TRBV7-9 to TRBJ2-1, with 14 bases aligning to TRBD2. The length of the CDR3 is 15 residues. With V trimmed by 6 bases and J by 8 bases, 6 bases remained unmatched. Germline values: CDR1 SEHNR, CDR2 FQNEAQ (reference sequence). The CDR3 sequence is CASSSTSGRAYEQFF. The CDR3 nucleotides read TGTGCCAGCAGTTCGACTAGCGGGAGGGCCTATGAGCAGTTCTTC.

The sample holds a few counts of this clone. The genes are TRBV29-1 and TRBJ1-5, with D perhaps TRBD1 (6 bases). V was shortened by 4 bases and J by 2 bases, with 9 bases between the two germline ends. CDR1 is SQVTM, CDR2 ANQGSEA, per germline. This CDR3 is 13 amino acids long. For the CDR3, the DNA is TGCAGCGTTGCACAGGGCCGCAATCAGCCCCAGCATTTT. This translates into CSVAQGRNQPQHF.

The chain combines TRBV7-8 with TRBJ2-5, with a tentative D call TRBD2 (5 bases). CDR1 and CDR2 (germline): SGHVS, FQNEAQ. The V gene lost 5 bases and the J gene lost 3 bases, with 16 bases spanning the gap. This CDR3 has 15 residues. CDR3 DNA sequence: TGTGCCAGCAGCAGGGATTTTGAGAGGGAAGAGACCCAGTACTTC. Protein product: CASSRDFEREETQYF.

A single count supports this clone. V is TRBV5-8 and J is TRBJ2-7, with TRBD1 as a possible D gene (7 bases). V dropped 6 bases and J dropped 3 bases, with 19 bases sitting between them. The germline V gene encodes CDR1 SGHTS and CDR2 YDEGEE. The CDR3 runs 15 residues. The CDR3 DNA reads as TGTGCCAGCACCGATCCCCGGCAGGGGGGCTACGAGCAGTACTTC. Amino acid sequence: CASTDPRQGGYEQYF.

This chain uses TRBV5-4 with TRBJ2-5; 7 bases are a match to TRBD1. There are 16 residues in the CDR3. The trim removed 4 bases at V and 2 bases at J, leaving 11 bases unmatched. Looked up from germline, CDR1 is SGHNT and CDR2 is YYREEE (reference sequence). The CDR3 bases are TGTGCCAGCAGCGGACCACCGGGACAGTTACAAGAGACCCAGTACTTC. This translates into CASSGPPGQLQETQYF.

This clone was seen only a few times. The chain uses TRBV11-2 and TRBJ2-7, with 7 bases lining up with TRBD2. Trimming cost V 5 bases and J 2 bases; bases outside gene matches: 9. Germline values: CDR1 SGHAT, CDR2 FQNNGV. CDR3 length: 15 residues. CDR3 sequence (DNA): TGTGCCAGCAGCCAAGGGGAGGGATGGACCTACGAGCAGTACTTC. This gives the protein CASSQGEGWTYEQYF.

V gene TRBV7-2 combines with J gene TRBJ1-2; D is possibly TRBD1 (5 bases). The CDR3 sequence is 15 residues long. V lost 0 bases and J 4 bases, leaving 12 bases between the germline ends. Germline V CDR1 and CDR2: SGHTA, FQGNSA. CDR3 sequence (DNA): TGTGCCAGCAGCTTAGCCCAGGGTTTAGGCTATGGCTACACCTTC. Translated, it gives CASSLAQGLGYGYTF. Filled out from reference TRBV7-2 and TRBJ1-2, the complete variable domain reads GAGVSQSPSNKVTEKGKDVELRCDPISGHTALYWYRQSLGQGLEFLIYFQGNSAPDKSGLPSDRFSAERTGGSVSTLTIQRTQQEDSAVYLCASSLAQGLGYGYTFGSGTRLTVV.

The genes are TRBV10-3 and TRBJ2-7; a weak D match, TRBD2 (5 bases). Germline V gives CDR1 ENHRY, CDR2 SYGVKD. V lost 7 bases and J 0 bases, leaving 13 bases between the germline ends. This CDR3 has 14 amino acids. CDR3 nucleotides: TGTGCCATCACTCCAGAGGGCCTCTCCTACGAGCAGTACTTC. Encoded protein: CAITPEGLSYEQYF.

The chain recombines TRBV7-2 with TRBJ2-7, with 9 bases matching TRBD2. CDR1 and CDR2 from the germline V gene are SGHTA and FQGNSA. The J segment lost 2 bases and the V segment lost 7 bases, leaving 12 bases of the junction unmatched. The CDR3 runs to 16 residues. CDR3 DNA: TGTGCCAGCACTCGTACTACTAGCGGGCCCGCCTACGAGCAGTACTTC. The encoded protein is CASTRTTSGPAYEQYF. The variable domain in full, completed from reference TRBV7-2 and TRBJ2-7, reads GAGVSQSPSNKVTEKGKDVELRCDPISGHTALYWYRQSLGQGLEFLIYFQGNSAPDKSGLPSDRFSAERTGGSVSTLTIQRTQQEDSAVYLCASTRTTSGPAYEQYFGPGTRLTVT.